This TCR beta chain was documented in a study of cytomegalovirus exposure and HLA in healthy donors (dated by TCRdb to about 2017). Concerning the study at large: In an earlier analysis of 550 to 750 of the donors, less than 350 Gb of sequence data and 90 million to 120 million unique TCR beta sequences from about 179 million T cells were reported. Roughly 300 gigabases of sequencing data and 80 million or so unique TCR sequences were included in an early release covering about 700 HLA-typed donors. The genetic ancestry cluster associated with self-reported Caucasian donors included over 65% of the 398 genotyped donors. The study aimed to test whether cataloging public T cell receptors could reveal signatures of past pathogen exposure. The study used immunosequencing to profile the T cell repertoires of more than 650 subjects and linked those repertoires to cytomegalovirus serostatus. In addition to the first cohort of roughly 670 subjects, a separate validation cohort of 120 different subjects was used. The study combined high-throughput TCR immunosequencing, statistical association of individual TCRs with disease status, and machine learning to predict cytomegalovirus infection status. A later analysis re-analyzed previously published TCR beta repertoires from 660 or so donors and added high-resolution HLA genotyping to study TCR occurrence patterns. In the later analysis, no new phenotypic data were used to find candidate immune exposures; instead, reliance was placed on TCR beta sequences and their occurrence across donors. An earlier analysis of roughly 580 of the donors used high-throughput TCR beta sequencing to judge whether each TCR beta V gene segment behaved as functional or pseudogenic. Alongside the repertoire data, information on donor age, sex, ethnicity and CMV serostatus was compiled. A later genetic analysis used genome-wide SNP genotypes for about 65% of the roughly 700 donors, treating that subset as a discovery cohort. All discovery cohort repertoires had been generated on a single sequencing platform. HLA typing covered class I and class II loci at four-digit resolution. Typing coverage varied by locus: about 629-640 donors for A, B, C, DRB1 and DQB1; roughly 520 for DQA1; approximately 570 for DPA1; more than 450 for DPB1. Four or five DR-DQ haplotypes were handled as single units for association and clustering because linkage in the cohort was strong. Across 398 genotyped donors of the cohort, an average of roughly 250,000 unique TCR beta nucleotide sequences per donor were sequenced, and roughly 17% of those sequences were non-productive.

This clone has a handful of counts. The antigen this receptor binds is unknown. Within one base of it there is no much larger clone, and no base qualities were kept. The study at large found these results: A later analysis found that most CMV-associated TCR beta chains appeared HLA-restricted, with HLA associations seemingly driven largely by CMV exposure. Compared with equally common non-associated chains, HLA-associated TCR beta chains in a later analysis were more clonally expanded and had lower generation probabilities. A cluster of highly shared sequence variants was judged likely to be a technical artifact of the sequencing pipeline. In a later genetic analysis, fewer N-insertions in productive TCRs were reported among donors in an Asian-associated ancestry cluster than the roughly 700-donor mean. According to the authors, the approach could potentially be generalized to other disease states and immunological phenotypes. At a false discovery rate of 0.05, a later analysis linked about 17,000 TCR beta sequences to specific HLA alleles. An earlier analysis of approximately 590 of the donors showed that most TCR beta V segments appeared in productive rearrangements either about 87% or about 30% of the time, which broadly matched IMGT annotations. HLA typing was unavailable for some donors at each locus, so association tests used only the typed subset. Presence/absence analyses assumed roughly uniform sequencing depth across donors, an assumption that may not hold. Most TCR sequences were seen in very few donors, while some public TCRs were found in many individuals. Cytomegalovirus status was reported to be diagnosed by the classifier with high specificity and sensitivity in both the original and validation cohorts. In this cohort, only TCR beta chains were sequenced, and detectable features were limited by the absence of alpha or paired-chain data. A later analysis found that TCR association rates varied across HLA loci, with DRB1 alleles showing the most associated TCRs and HLA-C alleles the fewest. In vitro tests confirmed that a few of the cytomegalovirus-associated TCR beta chains recognize cytomegalovirus antigens. Correlated functional status among segregating V segments might reflect linkage disequilibrium, but an unknown experimental factor could not be ruled out. When HLA alleles, especially DR and DQ, strongly co-occurred, TCR associations were difficult to assign to individual alleles. A further reported finding was that TCR beta sequences accurately predicted the HLA-A and HLA-B alleles for most subjects in the first cohort. The study gave a list of under 200 TCR beta chains associated with cytomegalovirus. Roughly 15 rarely observed V segments, including chromosome 9 orphons, were excluded from the earlier analysis of approximately 500 of the donors because counts were too low. In a later genetic analysis, a missense DCLRE1C variant was associated with V-gene and J-gene trimming of TCR beta chains, and the association was replicated in an independent cohort. Because the 87-base-pair reads could not distinguish some IMGT-functional V segments, including TRBV6-2 and TRBV6-3, those segments were excluded. CMV serostatus was the only immune exposure information available for the cohort. In a later analysis, several top co-occurrence clusters were reported to appear linked to parvovirus B19, influenza, CMV and Epstein-Barr virus.

Receptors were amplified or captured by the immunoSEQ multiplex PCR assay. The multiplex PCR relied on a mix of 60 forward primers for TCR Vbeta segments and 13 reverse primers for TCR Jbeta segments. Amplification of the CDR3 region of rearranged TCR beta genes was performed with a multiplex PCR assay on genomic DNA. Amplified TCR beta libraries were sequenced as 87-base-pair reads on the Illumina HiSeq System. In the paper's pipeline: A later analysis counted tens of millions of unique TCR beta chains across the 666 repertoires, and some 11 million of these chains were shared by at least two donors. Raw reads were error-corrected and collapsed into unique sequences by a nearest-neighbor algorithm in which closely related sequences were merged to remove PCR and sequencing errors. CDR3 sequences were aligned to IMGT reference sequences to assign V, D and J gene segments. For a sequence to be retained, a match of at least six nucleotides was required to both a V gene segment and a J gene segment. A rearrangement was called productive if the CDR3 had no stop codons and remained in frame with V and J, and every other rearrangement was called non-productive. Following IMGT convention, CDR3 was defined as the stretch from the second conserved V-encoded cysteine up to the conserved J-encoded phenylalanine. In an earlier analysis of roughly 610 of the donors, sequences lacking an unambiguous match to a single V gene segment were excluded. In an earlier analysis of 500 to 750 of the donors, V segments were called functional above 56.7% productive rearrangements and were called segregating when the between-donor standard deviation exceeded 5%. To diagnose cytomegalovirus status from the catalog of TCR beta chain sequences, a statistical classification framework was built. V and J gene assignment, in a later analysis, came from comparing TCR nucleotide sequences with IMGT/GENE-DB human TR gene sequences. Using the TCRdist pipeline, a later analysis assigned CDR3 sequences along with most-parsimonious VDJ recombination scenarios. In a later analysis, each TCR beta chain was defined by its CDR3 amino acid sequence together with its V-gene family, and reads lacking a unique V-gene family were excluded. To address suspected cross-contamination and a sequencing artifact, a later analysis removed 550 to 750 highly shared, low-generation-probability nucleotide sequences. In a later analysis, a clonal expansion index for each public chain was calculated from normalized within-repertoire ranks of inferred template counts. A later analysis computed generation probabilities with a VDJ recombination model fitted to out-of-frame rearrangements, and checked the results against IGoR. In a later analysis, hypergeometric tests were used to score TCR-TCR, TCR-HLA and TCR-CMV co-occurrence, with a repertoire-size bias correction applied to TCR pairs. To estimate false discovery rates, a later analysis permuted the HLA or CMV assignments 20 times. In a later analysis, co-occurring TCRs were grouped using DBSCAN, and TCRdist sequence similarity was added for clustering within HLA-allele-positive subsets. Co-occurrence clustering excluded repertoires with fewer than 30,000 or more than 120,000 public chains, plus five with anomalous nucleotide sharing. Here the immuneACCESS table is served through TCRdb, limited to in-frame sequences with V and J called. Missing clones are a known gap in these copies; in checked studies unresolved V genes cover under half, and the rest lacks a known reason. V and J calls and clone size are as listed in that table; D and trimming were resolved from the DNA. This sample gives some 130,000 clones in total; 80% of them show up just once. The ten largest clones add up to about 2.2% of the sample.

According to the germline V gene (reference sequence), CDR1 reads SEHNR and CDR2 reads FQNEAQ. Trimming takes 5 bases off V and 6 bases off J; junction bases not matched to a gene: 6. From the cysteine up to the phenylalanine, the CDR3 has a length of 16 residues. Only the CDR3 DNA stays, 48 bases, in frame from base 1. The cohort consisted of 670 or so healthy bone marrow donors. At the time of sampling, all cohort members were nominally healthy, though unrecorded immune exposures were likely present. The donor tested CMV seronegative, placing the donor among the roughly 340 seronegative members of the cohort. A peripheral blood sample was collected from each donor, and TCR beta sequencing was performed on peripheral blood mononuclear cells. The Qiagen DNeasy Blood Extraction Kit was used to extract genomic DNA from the blood cell samples.

The rearranged segments are TRBV7-9 and TRBJ2-2; 13 middle bases align to TRBD2. The receptor was isolated from a man aged 25-45 years in good health and CMV-seronegative. The sequencing sample was made of PBMCs. The base sequence is TGTGCCAGCAGCGTCGGACTAGCGGGAGTCCCCGGGGAGCTGTTTTTT. The resulting protein is CASSVGLAGVPGELFF.